The 7 T cell receptor beta chains in this list originate from one sample, sequenced in a study of T cells after yellow fever vaccination. MiXCR was run by TCRdb on the 5' RACE reads, yielding one entry per CDR3 protein. The sample contains a few hundred thousand distinct CDR3 sequences, 17% of which appear only once. The material was PBMCs, obtained around 5 days after the first yellow fever vaccination. The receptor set was obtained from a man aged 18 to 29 who received the YFV17D yellow fever vaccine.

Note on this clonotype: A much more abundant neighbour one base away suggests this may be a read error. The rearrangement uses TRBV7-2 and TRBJ2-5, with 16 bases identical to TRBD2. The CDR3 runs to 16 residues. Losses at the gene ends were 9 bases for V and 5 bases for J; bases not matched to a gene: 9. Germline values: CDR1 SGHTA, CDR2 FQGNSA. This chain's CDR3 is CARSLGLAGGLETQYF. CDR3 in DNA: TGTGCCAGAAGTCTGGGACTAGCGGGGGGGCTCGAGACCCAGTACTTC.

V is TRBV18 and J is TRBJ2-1; D unresolved. V lost 2 bases to trimming and J lost 9 bases, with 11 bases between them. Per germline, CDR1 KGHSH and CDR2 LQKENI. CDR3 length equals 13 residues. The CDR3: CASSPTVQPEQFF. For the CDR3, the DNA is TGTGCCAGCTCACCAACAGTACAGCCTGAGCAGTTCTTC.

This clonotype has only a few counts. The chain recombines TRBV7-2 with TRBJ1-1; D ambiguous. The V end lost 1 base, the J end lost 5 bases, and 14 bases lay between the germline ends. Germline-derived CDR1 and CDR2 are SGHTA and FQGNSA. This CDR3 is built from 15 residues. CDR3 sequence: CASSLEVAWGTEAFF. The CDR3 DNA follows: TGTGCCAGCAGCTTAGAGGTGGCGTGGGGAACTGAAGCTTTCTTT.

The CDR3 is CSVVIPLIGEQYF. The CDR3 DNA is TGCAGCGTTGTAATCCCACTGATTGGGGAGCAGTACTTC. V gene TRBV29-1 combines with J gene TRBJ2-7; D call uncertain. Germline CDR1 SQVTM, CDR2 ANQGSEA. CDR3 size: 13 residues. The germline V and J ends were trimmed by 4 bases and 7 bases, with 17 bases remaining between them.

This clonotype was counted ten times or more. The rearrangement links TRBV4-3 to TRBJ2-1; TRBD1 matches 9 bases. CDR3 length: 15 residues. V lost 8 bases, J lost 6 bases, and 11 bases stayed unmatched. Germline lookup yields CDR1 LGHNA and CDR2 YSLEER. CDR3 amino acids: CASGPLGQGGNEQFF. DNA for the CDR3: TGCGCCAGCGGGCCGTTGGGACAGGGAGGCAATGAGCAGTTCTTC.

The chain uses TRBV2 and TRBJ2-1; D perhaps matches TRBD2 (6 bases). With 4 bases removed from V and 1 base from J, the gap between germline ends came to 11 bases. The germline gives CDR1 SNHLY, CDR2 FYNNEI. This CDR3 spans 15 amino acids. The CDR3 DNA reads as TGTGCCAGCAGTGCCTCGGCGGGGTCCTACAATGAGCAGTTCTTC. Translation: CASSASAGSYNEQFF.

The V and J genes are TRBV12-3 or TRBV12-4 and TRBJ1-5, with a weak D call TRBD1 (5 bases). The CDR3 contains 15 residues. V lost 5 bases and J 4 bases, leaving 15 bases between the germline ends. DNA for the CDR3: TGTGCCAGCAGTCTCGGGACGGTTCAAAATCAGCCCCAGCATTTT. It specifies CASSLGTVQNQPQHF.